These 15 T cell receptor beta chains were sequenced from one sample in a study of blood T cell repertoires in COVID-19. The repertoire was sequenced with immunoSEQ multiplex PCR; TCRdb's copy has only in-frame clones and lacks some. The sample shows tens of thousands of clones, about 83% of them seen only once. Sequenced material: peripheral blood. Receptors were obtained from a man between 65 and 85 years old with COVID-19, enrolled during active disease.

V gene TRBV5-8 combines with J gene TRBJ2-5, with TRBD1 identical over 8 bases. Trimming removed 0 bases from V and 5 bases from J; junction bases left unmatched: 6. The length of the CDR3 is 15 residues. CDR1 SGHTS and CDR2 YDEGEE come from the germline V gene. The CDR3 reads CASSLGAGGVETQYF. The CDR3 DNA reads TGTGCCAGCAGCTTGGGAGCAGGGGGCGTGGAGACCCAGTACTTC. Using reference TRBV5-8 and TRBJ2-5 for the parts outside the CDR3, the full variable domain is EAGVTQSPTHLIKTRGQQATLRCSPISGHTSVYWYQQALGLGLQFLLWYDEGEERNRGNFPPRFSGRQFPNYSSELNVNALELEDSALYLCASSLGAGGVETQYFGPGTRLLVL.

This clone was counted between two and nine times. This chain joins TRBV6-5 and TRBJ2-7; D may be TRBD2 (7 bases). The germline V gene has CDR1 MNHEY and CDR2 SVGAGI. V was trimmed by 0 bases and J by 3 bases, leaving 12 bases between them. The CDR3 contains 15 residues. DNA for the CDR3: TGTGCCAGCAGTTACTCATCGGGGGGACACTACGAGCAGTACTTC. Translation: CASSYSSGGHYEQYF.

The V gene is TRBV7-2, the J gene TRBJ2-7; 8 bases are shared with TRBD2. The ends lost 1 base at V and 4 bases at J; junction bases unmatched: 6. The CDR3 runs to 15 residues. The V gene's germline CDR1 is SGHTA and CDR2 FQGNSA. CDR3 amino acids: CASSLDGRGTYEQYF. DNA of the CDR3: TGTGCCAGCAGCTTAGACGGGAGGGGGACGTACGAGCAGTACTTC.

The sample holds one count of this clone. The chain has TRBV19 and TRBJ1-1, with TRBD1 as a possible D gene (6 bases). V lost 1 base and J 11 bases, leaving 17 bases between the germline ends. Germline V gene data show CDR1 as LNHDA and CDR2 as SQIVND (reference sequence). This CDR3 has 14 residues. The CDR3 loop is CASSIGGANSGAFF. CDR3 nucleotides: TGTGCCAGTAGTATAGGGGGGGCAAATAGCGGGGCTTTCTTT.

The chain has TRBV7-2 and TRBJ2-1; 8 positions agree with TRBD2. Germline V gene data show CDR1 as SGHTA and CDR2 as FQGNSA. The ends lost 5 bases at V and 7 bases at J; junction bases unmatched: 13. There are 16 residues in the CDR3. The CDR3 nucleotides read TGTGCCAGCAGCCTTTCGCCCGGGGGGGCCGGTAATGAGCAGTTCTTC. This translates into CASSLSPGGAGNEQFF. Complete variable domain (other parts from reference TRBV7-2 and TRBJ2-1): GAGVSQSPSNKVTEKGKDVELRCDPISGHTALYWYRQSLGQGLEFLIYFQGNSAPDKSGLPSDRFSAERTGGSVSTLTIQRTQQEDSAVYLCASSLSPGGAGNEQFFGPGTRLTVL.

The chain carries TRBV7-9 and TRBJ1-3; 9 bases align to TRBD1. After removal of 3 bases from V and 0 bases from J, the junction contained 3 bases not matched to a gene. CDR3 length: 16 residues. Germline V CDR1 and CDR2: SEHNR, FQNEAQ (reference sequence). CDR3 region: CASSFSTGGSGNTIYF. CDR3 nucleotides: TGTGCCAGCAGCTTCTCGACAGGGGGCTCTGGAAACACCATATATTTT.

The V call is TRBV7-8, the J call TRBJ1-2, with unresolved D. The V end was cut by 2 bases, the J end by 3 bases, with 16 bases between. Germline V lookup: CDR1 SGHVS, CDR2 FQNEAQ. The CDR3 has 16 amino acids. Here the CDR3 DNA reads TGTGCCAGCAGCTTAAGGTTGAGGGAAATAGACTATGGCTACACCTTC. This encodes CASSLRLREIDYGYTF.

The rearrangement uses TRBV4-3 and TRBJ2-2, with 8 nucleotides matching TRBD2. The CDR3 is made up of 17 amino acids. Germline V gene sequence: CDR1 LGHNA, CDR2 YSLEER. Trimming removed 3 bases from V and 0 bases from J; junction bases left unmatched: 6. The CDR3 region is CASSQVLAGSNTGELFF. CDR3 nucleotide sequence: TGCGCCAGCAGCCAGGTTCTAGCGGGTTCGAACACCGGGGAGCTGTTTTTT.

This rearrangement joins TRBV6-6 to TRBJ1-1; 7 bases line up with TRBD1. CDR3 length equals 14 residues. Per germline, CDR1 MNHNY and CDR2 SVGAGI (reference sequence). With 6 bases clipped from V and 3 bases from J, the junction kept 7 bases outside the gene matches. CDR3: CASRRQGSHTEAFF. The DNA for the CDR3 is TGTGCCAGCAGGAGACAGGGATCGCACACTGAAGCTTTCTTT.

The V and J genes are TRBV30 and TRBJ2-7; D is unclear. The V gene lost 4 bases and the J gene lost 0 bases, with 13 bases spanning the gap. Per germline, CDR1 GTSNPN and CDR2 SVGIG (reference sequence). The CDR3 length is 14 residues. The CDR3 reads CAWIDESSSYEQYF. CDR3 coding DNA: TGTGCCTGGATTGATGAGTCGAGCTCCTACGAGCAGTACTTC.

The rearrangement uses TRBV9 and TRBJ1-1; TRBD1 agrees at 11 bases. The germline V gene has CDR1 SGDLS and CDR2 YYNGEE. After removal of 1 base from V and 4 bases from J, the junction contained 3 bases not matched to a gene. CDR3 size: 15 residues. The CDR3 protein is CASSVLGTGGTEAFF. The CDR3 nucleotides read TGTGCCAGCAGCGTACTGGGGACAGGGGGCACTGAAGCTTTCTTT. The variable domain in full, completed from reference TRBV9 and TRBJ1-1, reads DSGVTQTPKHLITATGQRVTLRCSPRSGDLSVYWYQQSLDQGLQFLIQYYNGEERAKGNILERFSAQQFPDLHSELNLSSLELGDSALYFCASSVLGTGGTEAFFGQGTRLTVV.

This chain connects TRBV5-8 to TRBJ1-6; 8 bases agree with TRBD1. The CDR3 is 10 amino acids. The J segment lost 13 bases and the V segment lost 7 bases, leaving 1 base of the junction unmatched. Germline assignment: CDR1 SGHTS and CDR2 YDEGEE. The CDR3 nucleotides are TGTGCCAGCGGACAGGGTCCCCTCCACTTT. Translating gives CASGQGPLHF. Variable domain in full (rest from reference TRBV5-8 and TRBJ1-6): EAGVTQSPTHLIKTRGQQATLRCSPISGHTSVYWYQQALGLGLQFLLWYDEGEERNRGNFPPRFSGRQFPNYSSELNVNALELEDSALYLCASGQGPLHFGNGTRLTVT.

The rearrangement links TRBV30 to TRBJ1-2; D perhaps matches TRBD1 (6 bases). The CDR3 extends over 13 amino acids. Germline CDR1 is GTSNPN and CDR2 is SVGIG (reference sequence). The germline V and J ends were trimmed by 4 bases and 4 bases, with 13 bases remaining between them. The CDR3 nucleotides are TGTGCCTGGACGAGGACAGATTCCTATGGCTACACCTTC. Translating it yields CAWTRTDSYGYTF.

The chain employs TRBV5-8 and TRBJ2-7; TRBD2 aligns across 10 bases. The CDR3 has 14 amino acids. Germline assignment: CDR1 SGHTS and CDR2 YDEGEE. J was trimmed by 2 bases and V by 5 bases; bases with no gene match: 4. The CDR3 nucleotides read TGTGCCAGCAGACGGAGCGGGGGGGCCTACGAGCAGTACTTC. Residues: CASRRSGGAYEQYF.

In DNA, the CDR3 is TGTGCCAGCAGTTTGGGTGGGACAGCAAATGAAAAACTGTTTTTT. This encodes CASSLGGTANEKLFF. The rearrangement joins TRBV25-1 to TRBJ1-4; 7 bases match TRBD1. J gave up 5 bases and V 5 bases, and 8 bases lay outside the gene matches. This CDR3 has 15 amino acids. Germline V gene lookup returns CDR1 MGHDK and CDR2 SYGVNS.